Sequencing of this TCR beta chain was carried out in a study of T-cell memory formation after mild COVID-19. Notes on the study in general: The study detected some responding clones in pre-infection memory, suggesting cross-reactive memory joined. Clones contracting day 15 to 85 were balanced CD4/CD8; later expanders leaned CD4+. CD8+ contracting clones occupied EMRA, while CD4+ ones occupied mainly CM and EM.

Using its own MiXCR run on the 5' RACE reads, TCRdb lists one record per CDR3 protein. The sample carries some 300,000 distinct CDR3 sequences, about 20% recorded once. This CDR3 is built from 16 residues. V lost 6 bases, J lost 0 bases, and 8 bases stayed unmatched. The germline CDR1 and CDR2 sequences are SGHRS and YFSETQ. This clonotype was seen many times. Antigen specificity is unknown. The J gene is TRBJ2-2, the V gene TRBV5-1, with TRBD2 matching 7 bases. This sequence originates from a man between 18 and 35 years old who had mild COVID-19 (a few samples of this study predate the infection). Cell type and time point are not known. The specimen sequenced was PBMCs or a T cell subset sorted from them (not recorded which). The CDR3 bases are TGCGCCAGCACCCCGGGGGGACGAGCGAACACCGGGGAGCTGTTTTTT. It specifies CASTPGGRANTGELFF.